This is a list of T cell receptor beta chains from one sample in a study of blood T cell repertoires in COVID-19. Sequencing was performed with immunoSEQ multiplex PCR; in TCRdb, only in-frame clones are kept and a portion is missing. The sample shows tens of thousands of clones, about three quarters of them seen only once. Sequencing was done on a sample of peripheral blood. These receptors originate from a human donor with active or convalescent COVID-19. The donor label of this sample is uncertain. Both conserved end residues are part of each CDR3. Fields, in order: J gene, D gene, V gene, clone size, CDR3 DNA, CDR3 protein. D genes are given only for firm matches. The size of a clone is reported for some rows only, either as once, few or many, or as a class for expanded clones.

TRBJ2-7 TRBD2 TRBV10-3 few TGTGCCATCAGTGAGGGGACTAGCAGCCACGAGCAGTACTTC CAISEGTSSHEQYF
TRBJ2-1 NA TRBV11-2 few TGTGCCAGCAGCTTTGGCCCAGGGAATGAGCAGTTCTTC CASSFGPGNEQFF
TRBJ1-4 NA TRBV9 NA TGTGCCAGCAGCGTGGATGACAGAATAAATGAAAAACTGTTTTTT CASSVDDRINEKLFF
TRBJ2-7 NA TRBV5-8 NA TGTGCCAGCAACTTACTCCCCTACGAGCAGTACTTC CASNLLPYEQYF
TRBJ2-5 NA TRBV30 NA TGTGCCTGGACCAGAAGGGGCGGTTCTCAAGAGACCCAGTACTTC CAWTRRGGSQETQYF
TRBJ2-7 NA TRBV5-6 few TGTGCCAGCAGCTTTTATCGGGGGAGCTACGAGCAGTACTTC CASSFYRGSYEQYF
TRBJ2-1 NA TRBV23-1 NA TGCGCCAGCAGTCTCGGGCGCCGGGGCTCCTACAATGAGCAGTTCTTC CASSLGRRGSYNEQFF
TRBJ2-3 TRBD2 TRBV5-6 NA TGTGCCAGCAGCGGAACTAGCGGGAGAGGTACGCAGTATTTT CASSGTSGRGTQYF
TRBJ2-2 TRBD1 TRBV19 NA TGTGCCAGTAGTCTTGGGACAGGGACCTCCGGGGAGCTGTTTTTT CASSLGTGTSGELFF
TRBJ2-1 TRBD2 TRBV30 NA TGTGCCTGGAGTCGCGATAGCGGGGCCCAGAATGAGCAGTTCTTC CAWSRDSGAQNEQFF
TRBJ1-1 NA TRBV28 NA TGTGCCAGCACGATCGGAGTGAACACTGAAGCTTTCTTT CASTIGVNTEAFF
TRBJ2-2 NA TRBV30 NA TGTGCCTGGAGTAGGTCCAGGGCTGCCGGGGAGCTGTTTTTT CAWSRSRAAGELFF
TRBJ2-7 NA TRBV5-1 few TGCGCCAGCAGCTTGGCCCGTGCTAGCTCGGGGGAGCAGTACTTC CASSLARASSGEQYF
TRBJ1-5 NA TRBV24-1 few TGTGCCACCAGTGAGGGCGGACACCGAACCTATCAGCCCCAGCATTTT CATSEGGHRTYQPQHF
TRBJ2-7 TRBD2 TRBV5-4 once TGTGCCAGCAGCTCCACTGGACTAGCGGGAAAAGGGTACGAGCAGTACTTC CASSSTGLAGKGYEQYF
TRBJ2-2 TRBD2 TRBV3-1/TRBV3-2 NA TGTGCCAGCAGTGTAGCGGGAGGCACCGGGGAGCTGTTTTTT CASSVAGGTGELFF
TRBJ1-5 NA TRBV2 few TGTGCCAGCAGTGAACCGCAGGGCAATCAGCCCCAGCATTTT CASSEPQGNQPQHF
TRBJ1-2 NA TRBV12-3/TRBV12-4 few TGTGCCAGCAGTTTTCAGGGTGTTCGTGGCTACACCTTC CASSFQGVRGYTF
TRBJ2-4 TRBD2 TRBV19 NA TGTGCCAGTAGTGGGGCCGGGACTAGCGGCGTACTAGCCAAAAACATTCAGTACTTC CASSGAGTSGVLAKNIQYF
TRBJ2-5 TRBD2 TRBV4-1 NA TGCGCCAGCAGCCAAGAGGCGGGGCTAGCGGGAGATTGGACCCAGTACTTC CASSQEAGLAGDWTQYF
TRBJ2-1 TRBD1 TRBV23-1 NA TGCGCCAGCAGTCATTCCCCGGGACAGCTTTACAATGAGCAGTTCTTC CASSHSPGQLYNEQFF
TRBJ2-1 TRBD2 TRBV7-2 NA TGTGCCAGCAGCCTAGGTACGGGCGGGAGAAGTAACAATGAGCAGTTCTTC CASSLGTGGRSNNEQFF
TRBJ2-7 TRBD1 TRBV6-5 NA TGTGCCAGCAAGTGGACAGGGGCCTACGAGCAGTACTTC CASKWTGAYEQYF
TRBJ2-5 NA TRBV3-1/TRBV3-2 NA TGTGCCAGCAGCCGTTCGGGGGAGCAAGAGACCCAGTACTTC CASSRSGEQETQYF
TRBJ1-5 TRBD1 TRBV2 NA TGTGCCAGCCTATTGACAGGGAGTAGTTGGCCCAATCAGCCCCAGCATTTT CASLLTGSSWPNQPQHF
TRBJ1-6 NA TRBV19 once TGTGCCAGTAGTGTTCGAAAGGACAGCCCTAATTCACCCCTCCACTTT CASSVRKDSPNSPLHF
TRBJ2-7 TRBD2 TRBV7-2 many TGTGCCAGCAGCAGACCGGGGACTAGCGGGTCGTCAAGCTCCTACGAGCAGTACTTC CASSRPGTSGSSSSYEQYF
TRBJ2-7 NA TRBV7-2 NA TGTGCCAGCAGCTTAGAATTTGGAACAGGGCTCTACGAGCAGTACTTC CASSLEFGTGLYEQYF